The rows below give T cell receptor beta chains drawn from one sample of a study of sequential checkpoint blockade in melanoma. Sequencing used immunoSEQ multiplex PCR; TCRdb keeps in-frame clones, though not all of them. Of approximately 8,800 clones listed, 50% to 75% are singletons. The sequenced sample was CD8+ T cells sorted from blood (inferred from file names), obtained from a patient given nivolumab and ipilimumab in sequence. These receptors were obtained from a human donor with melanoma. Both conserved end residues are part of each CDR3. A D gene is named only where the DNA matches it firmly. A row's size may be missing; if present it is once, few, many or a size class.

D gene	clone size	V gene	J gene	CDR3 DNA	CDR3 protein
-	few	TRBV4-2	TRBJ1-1	TGTGCCAGCAGCGGCAGGGGTACTGAAGCTTTCTTT	CASSGRGTEAFF
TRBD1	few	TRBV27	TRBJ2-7	TGTGCCAGCGGCCGGGACAGGGTCGACGAGCAGTACTTC	CASGRDRVDEQYF
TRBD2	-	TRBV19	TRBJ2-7	TGTGCCAGTCGGGGGGGCTACGAGCAGTACTTC	CASRGGYEQYF
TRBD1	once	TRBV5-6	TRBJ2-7	TGTGCCAGCAGCTCCATGACAGGGGGATCCCACGAGCAGTACTTC	CASSSMTGGSHEQYF
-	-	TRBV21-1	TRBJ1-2	TGTGCCAGCAGCAAGGAGCCGCATGTGGGGAGAGGCTACACCTTC	CASSKEPHVGRGYTF
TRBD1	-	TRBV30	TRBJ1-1	TGTGCCTGGAGTGTAGGGGGCCACACTGAAGCTTTCTTT	CAWSVGGHTEAFF
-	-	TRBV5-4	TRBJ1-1	TGTGCCAGCAGCTTCGAGGTCAGCCTTGACACTGAAGCTTTCTTT	CASSFEVSLDTEAFF
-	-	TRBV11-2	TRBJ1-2	TGTGCCAGCAGCTTAGACAGCGCTGGCTACACCTTC	CASSLDSAGYTF
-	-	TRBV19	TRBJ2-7	TGTGCCAGTAGTCAGGGAATCCACGAGCAGTACTTC	CASSQGIHEQYF
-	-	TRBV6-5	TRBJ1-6	TGTGCCAGCAGTTATGACAGAAGCGTTTCACCCCTCCACTTT	CASSYDRSVSPLHF
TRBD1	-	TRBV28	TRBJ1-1	TGTGCCAGCAGTTTAACAGGGGTCATTGAAGCTTTCTTT	CASSLTGVIEAFF
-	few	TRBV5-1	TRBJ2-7	TGCGCCAGCAGCTTGGTCGGTTATGAGCAGTACTTC	CASSLVGYEQYF
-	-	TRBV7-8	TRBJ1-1	TGTGCCAGCAGCTTAGAACTGGCGGTGGCGAACACTGAAGCTTTCTTT	CASSLELAVANTEAFF
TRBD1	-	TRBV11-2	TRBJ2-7	TGCGCCAGCAGCCAAGAGAGGACAGGGGGTTACGAGCAGTACTTC	CASSQERTGGYEQYF
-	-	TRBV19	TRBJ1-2	TGTGCCAGTACCCCTTCACAAGCTAACTATGGCTACACCTTC	CASTPSQANYGYTF
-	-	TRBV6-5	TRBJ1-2	TGTGCCAGCAGTTACGAGGTTACCTATGGCTACACCTTC	CASSYEVTYGYTF
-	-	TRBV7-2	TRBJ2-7	TGTGCCAGCAGCTTAACGGGAGATTCCTACGAGCAGTACTTC	CASSLTGDSYEQYF
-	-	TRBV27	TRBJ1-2	TGTGCCAGCAAATACACAGGGAGTCAATATGGCTACACCTTC	CASKYTGSQYGYTF
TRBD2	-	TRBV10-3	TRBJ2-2	TGTGCCATCAGTGAGATAGGGAGGGCCGGGGAGCTGTTTTTT	CAISEIGRAGELFF
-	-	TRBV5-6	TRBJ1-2	TGTGCCAGCAGCTTGTCGCTCGCGGGCTACACCTTC	CASSLSLAGYTF
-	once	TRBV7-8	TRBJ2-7	TGTGCCAGCAGCGACAAGGGGCTCCAGTCCTACGAGCAGTACTTC	CASSDKGLQSYEQYF
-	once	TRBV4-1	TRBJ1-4	TGCGCCAGCAGCCAAGACCGCGGGAGGAATGAAAAACTGTTTTTT	CASSQDRGRNEKLFF